In this sample, the clone carrying this T cell receptor (beta chain) turned up once. What it binds is not known. Vbeta (60) and Jbeta (13) primers were used in the PCR. TCRdb's copy holds only in-frame clones and misses some; the assay was immunoSEQ multiplex PCR. The sample includes 40,000 or so clones, around 90% seen only once; the top ten take approximately 8%. The record originates from a study of cytomegalovirus exposure and HLA in healthy donors. Findings of the study overall: Rates of TCR association differed by HLA locus in a later analysis, with DRB1 highest and HLA-C lowest. Serostatus for CMV was the only available immune exposure information. The authors enumerated around 150 TCR beta chains as linked to cytomegalovirus.

CDR1 and CDR2 from the germline V gene are SEHNR and FQNEAQ (reference sequence). Trimming took 5 bases from V and 7 from J, leaving 21 bases between them. CDR3 length: 17 amino acids. The chain uses TRBV7-9 and TRBJ1-6; no clear D gene. Specimen: PBMCs. The sequence was obtained from a woman between 40 and 55 years old in good health and CMV-seropositive. The CDR3 DNA reads as TGTGCCAGCAGCCCACCGCTCGTTCGGAGAGAAAATTCACCCCTCCACTTT. This gives the protein CASSPPLVRRENSPLHF.